Below, 32 T cell receptor beta chains from the same sample are listed, as sequenced in a study of CD8+ T cells in alopecia areata. RNA extraction and reverse transcription yielded cDNA as sequencing template. The table came from immunoSEQ multiplex PCR; TCRdb's copy has only in-frame clones and leaves some out. The repertoire holds 90,000 to 150,000 clones, with approximately 60% as singletons. Sequencing was done on a sample of CD4+ T cells sorted from blood. The receptor source for this set is a human donor in good health.

The rearrangement uses TRBV29-1 and TRBJ2-1, with TRBD1 matching 11 bases. There are 15 residues in the CDR3. V was clipped by 7 bases and J by 13 bases; unmatched bases: 18. CDR1 and CDR2 (germline): SQVTM, ANQGSEA. CDR3 sequence reads: CSAQPPGGQGGGQFF. Written as DNA, the CDR3 is TGCAGCGCCCAACCCCCTGGGGGACAGGGGGGTGGACAGTTCTTC.

CDR3 DNA: TGCGCCAGCAGCTCCCGGACAGGGCTCAGCGAGCAGTACTTC. This encodes CASSSRTGLSEQYF. J is TRBJ2-7 and V is TRBV5-1; 8 nucleotides line up with TRBD1. In germline, CDR1 is SGHRS, CDR2 YFSETQ. The CDR3 runs 14 residues. The V segment lost 3 bases and the J segment 6 bases; nucleotides outside the gene matches: 8.

The V and J genes are TRBV18 and TRBJ2-7; D is unclear. Germline V gene sequence: CDR1 KGHSH, CDR2 LQKENI. The CDR3 contains 13 residues. V shed 3 bases and J shed 4 bases, with 10 bases lying between them. CDR3 in DNA: TGTGCCAGCTCACCTGGCGAGGTTTACGAGCAGTACTTC. Translation: CASSPGEVYEQYF.

The rearrangement uses TRBV5-1 and TRBJ1-1; 7 nucleotides line up with TRBD1. Germline lookup yields CDR1 SGHRS and CDR2 YFSETQ. V was pared by 0 bases and J by 0 bases, with 5 bases of the junction left unmatched. The CDR3 has 16 residues. CDR3 loop: CASSLGGGNMNTEAFF. As DNA, the CDR3 is TGCGCCAGCAGCTTGGGAGGGGGCAATATGAACACTGAAGCTTTCTTT.

The chain carries TRBV6-5 and TRBJ2-3; TRBD2 matches 7 bases. The V gene's germline CDR1 is MNHEY and CDR2 SVGAGI. V lost 6 bases and J lost 6; bases outside the gene matches: 9. This CDR3 region has 14 residues. The CDR3 DNA reads TGTGCCAGCAGCCGTGGGAGGGGCGCGGATACGCAGTATTTT. Translation gives CASSRGRGADTQYF.

The J gene is TRBJ2-1, the V gene TRBV2, with 11 positions matching TRBD2. From germline, CDR1 is SNHLY and CDR2 FYNNEI. The V and J ends lost 5 bases and 4 bases, in that order; junction bases with no gene match: 4. The CDR3 is 15 residues long. The CDR3 nucleotides read TGTGCCAGCAGTTCTAGCGGGGGGCCGTACAATGAGCAGTTCTTC. Amino acid sequence: CASSSSGGPYNEQFF.

The rearrangement uses TRBV4-2 and TRBJ2-7; a possible D gene is TRBD1 (6 bases). CDR1 is LGHNA and CDR2 is YNFKEQ in the germline V gene. This CDR3 contains 16 residues. The ends were cut back, 2 bases at V and 1 base at J, with 15 bases in the middle. DNA of the CDR3: TGTGCCAGCAGCCAAACTACAGGGCTTGGATCCTACGAGCAGTACTTC. This codes for CASSQTTGLGSYEQYF.

This chain connects TRBV30 to TRBJ1-5; maybe TRBD1 (5 bases). Germline CDR1 reads GTSNPN; CDR2 reads SVGIG (reference sequence). The CDR3 loop spans 14 amino acids. The V gene lost 4 bases and the J gene lost 9 bases, with 19 bases spanning the gap. CDR3 DNA sequence: TGTGCCTGGACCCCTGGGGGACCGCAGGGGCCCCAGCATTTT. This encodes CAWTPGGPQGPQHF.

The V call is TRBV2, the J call TRBJ1-2; D may be TRBD1 (5 bases). This CDR3 is built from 16 residues. V was clipped by 2 bases and J by 4 bases, with 17 bases between them. Germline V gene data show CDR1 as SNHLY and CDR2 as FYNNEI. The chain's CDR3 is CASSEQEGRVGYGYTF. In DNA, the CDR3 is TGTGCCAGCAGTGAACAGGAGGGCAGGGTGGGCTATGGCTACACCTTC.

The rearrangement joins TRBV7-8 to TRBJ2-3; perhaps TRBD2 as D (5 bases). V was trimmed by 6 bases and J by 4 bases, leaving 20 bases between them. Germline V gene sequence: CDR1 SGHVS, CDR2 FQNEAQ. CDR3 length: 16 residues. CDR3 nucleotides: TGTGCCAGCAGGCCGGCGGCGGGCAGGTCCCCAGATACGCAGTATTTT. This gives the protein CASRPAAGRSPDTQYF.

The V gene is TRBV4-1, the J gene TRBJ1-5; D is possibly TRBD1 (5 bases). This CDR3 contains 16 residues. Trimming left V 6 bases short and J 0 bases short, with 15 bases between. The germline V gene has CDR1 MGHRA and CDR2 YSYEKL. As DNA, the CDR3 is TGCGCCAGCAGAGATCTGTTAAGGGGTAGCAATCAGCCCCAGCATTTT. It yields the protein CASRDLLRGSNQPQHF.

Only one count was recorded for this clone. The V and J genes are TRBV7-2 and TRBJ2-7, with 9 bases fitting TRBD2. Per germline, CDR1 SGHTA and CDR2 FQGNSA. CDR3 length: 14 residues. V was clipped by 5 bases and J by 7 bases; unmatched bases: 9. In nucleotides, the CDR3 is TGTGCCAGCAGCCCGGTAGCGGGGGCTGGGGAGCAGTACTTC. Protein product: CASSPVAGAGEQYF.

This clone was detected a few times. In nucleotides, the CDR3 is TGTGCCAGTGCGAACGACGGCACTGAAGCTTTCTTT. This translates into CASANDGTEAFF. This rearrangement joins TRBV19 to TRBJ1-1; D is undetermined. The CDR3 spans 12 residues. The V end was cut by 8 bases, the J end by 4 bases, with 11 bases between. Germline CDR1 reads LNHDA; CDR2 reads SQIVND (reference sequence).

The chain recombines TRBV11-2 with TRBJ2-1, with TRBD1 identical over 11 bases. The germline V gene encodes CDR1 SGHAT and CDR2 FQNNGV. Trimming cost V 5 bases and J 7 bases; bases outside gene matches: 4. This CDR3 is built from 14 residues. CDR3 protein: CASSLGTGGNEQFF. CDR3 DNA sequence: TGTGCCAGCAGCCTTGGGACAGGGGGTAATGAGCAGTTCTTC.

The V and J genes are TRBV5-6 and TRBJ2-3, with D tentatively TRBD2 (6 bases). Germline V gene data show CDR1 as SGHDT and CDR2 as YYEEEE. The V gene lost 4 bases and the J gene lost 4 bases, with 13 bases spanning the gap. The length of the CDR3 is 14 residues. CDR3 amino acids: CASSMPGVADTQYF. As DNA, the CDR3 is TGTGCCAGCAGCATGCCGGGGGTCGCAGATACGCAGTATTTT.

The chain is built from TRBV30 and TRBJ2-7; D is perhaps TRBD1 (6 bases). CDR3 length: 13 amino acids. Germline-derived CDR1 and CDR2 are GTSNPN and SVGIG (reference sequence). The germline V and J ends were trimmed by 5 bases and 0 bases, with 11 bases remaining between them. CDR3 DNA: TGTGCCTGGGCGCAACAGGGCTCCTACGAGCAGTACTTC. Encoded protein: CAWAQQGSYEQYF. The variable domain in full, with the rest retrieved from reference TRBV30 and TRBJ2-7, is SQTIHQWPATLVQPVGSPLSLECTVEGTSNPNLYWYRQAAGRGLQLLFYSVGIGQISSEVPQNLSASRPQDRQFILSSKKLLLSDSGFYLCAWAQQGSYEQYFGPGTRLTVT.

The V and J genes are TRBV13 and TRBJ2-4; D uncertain. This CDR3 contains 14 residues. Trimming removed 10 bases at V and 6 bases at J, with 19 bases between. Per the germline V gene, CDR1 is PRHDT and CDR2 is FYEKMQ (reference sequence). The CDR3 reads CATGKGDHGNIQYF. CDR3 DNA sequence: TGTGCCACCGGTAAAGGAGATCACGGAAACATTCAGTACTTC.

The chain employs TRBV4-1 and TRBJ2-1; 11 bases map to TRBD1. From germline, CDR1 is MGHRA and CDR2 YSYEKL. V was clipped by 0 bases and J by 9 bases; unmatched bases: 4. The CDR3 sequence is 15 residues long. The CDR3 is CASSQDGDRGTEQFF. In DNA, the CDR3 is TGCGCCAGCAGCCAAGATGGGGACAGGGGGACTGAGCAGTTCTTC.

The chain links TRBV25-1 to TRBJ1-2; 7 bases line up with TRBD1. Losses at the gene ends were 2 bases for V and 5 bases for J; bases not matched to a gene: 5. The CDR3 length is 14 residues. CDR1 is MGHDK and CDR2 is SYGVNS in the germline V gene. The CDR3 DNA sequence: TGTGCCAGCAGTGAAGGGACAGAAATATATGGCTACACCTTC. This codes for CASSEGTEIYGYTF.

This clone has just one count. The chain couples TRBV27 to TRBJ1-1; D not resolved. Germline V gene sequence: CDR1 MNHEY, CDR2 SMNVEV (reference sequence). V lost 3 bases to trimming and J lost 10 bases, with 12 bases between them. The CDR3 runs 12 residues. CDR3 DNA sequence: TGTGCCAGCAGTTTTGGCCGCTCCCCAGCTTTCTTT. This translates into CASSFGRSPAFF.

Points on this clone: Since no conserved phenylalanine or tryptophan closes the CDR3, a read error is the likely cause. The DNA is left out, because the CDR3 cannot be placed on it with certainty; the CDR3 is given as TCRdb lists it. The J gene is TRBJ2-7, the V gene TRBV3-1 (or the pseudogene TRBV3-2); TRBD2 reflects the table's D call only, with no check against the DNA. Ends included, the CDR3 has 8 residues. Germline-derived CDR1 and CDR2 are LGHDT and YNNKEL (reference sequence). The CDR3 reads CASSQEGS.

The CDR3 region is CASSHSSMRGDTQYF. The CDR3 nucleotides read TGCGCCAGCAGCCACTCAAGCATGCGGGGAGATACGCAGTATTTT. J is TRBJ2-3 and V is TRBV5-1; tentative D call: TRBD2 (6 bases). V gave up 4 bases and J gave up 5 bases, with 17 bases separating them. The CDR3 has 15 amino acids. Germline V lookup: CDR1 SGHRS, CDR2 YFSETQ.

J is TRBJ1-1 and V is TRBV29-1, with D tentatively TRBD1 (5 bases). V was trimmed by 5 bases and J by 3 bases, leaving 10 bases between them. Germline assignment: CDR1 SQVTM and CDR2 ANQGSEA. This CDR3 comprises 12 residues. The chain's CDR3 is CSVRGVDTEAFF. The CDR3 DNA reads as TGCAGCGTTAGAGGGGTGGACACTGAAGCTTTCTTT.

The gene calls are TRBV4-1 and TRBJ2-4, with no clear D. The germline V and J ends were trimmed by 5 bases and 2 bases, with 10 bases remaining between them. This CDR3 contains 14 residues. Looked up from germline, CDR1 is MGHRA and CDR2 is YSYEKL. Here the CDR3 DNA reads TGCGCCAGCAGCTATCCCGGTACCAAAAACATTCAGTACTTC. Translation gives CASSYPGTKNIQYF.

The chain links TRBV6-1 to TRBJ1-2; a possible D gene is TRBD1 (6 bases). Looked up from germline, CDR1 is MNHNS and CDR2 is SASEGT. The CDR3 sequence is 12 residues long. V shed 4 bases and J shed 7 bases, with 10 bases lying between them. As DNA, the CDR3 is TGTGCCAGCAGTGGGAACAGGGTTGGCTACACCTTC. This gives the protein CASSGNRVGYTF.

The chain joins TRBV30 to TRBJ1-6; 7 nucleotides line up with TRBD1. The CDR3 is 15 amino acids. Germline V CDR1 and CDR2: GTSNPN, SVGIG (reference sequence). J was trimmed by 4 bases and V by 3 bases; bases with no gene match: 6. The CDR3 region is CAWSLGTAYNSPLHF. In DNA, the CDR3 is TGTGCCTGGAGCTTGGGGACAGCTTATAATTCACCCCTCCACTTT.

J is TRBJ1-3 and V is TRBV6-6; D might be TRBD1 (6 bases). V was shortened by 5 bases and J by 0 bases, with 11 bases between the two germline ends. Looked up from germline, CDR1 is MNHNY and CDR2 is SVGAGI (reference sequence). This CDR3 contains 15 residues. CDR3 nucleotides: TGTGCCAGCAGTCCGCCAGGGGACTCTGGAAACACCATATATTTT. This sequence encodes CASSPPGDSGNTIYF.

This rearrangement joins TRBV7-8 to TRBJ2-7; a possible D gene is TRBD2 (5 bases). Trimming removed 1 base from V and 0 bases from J, with 7 bases in between. This CDR3 comprises 14 residues. Germline V gene lookup returns CDR1 SGHVS and CDR2 FQNEAQ. The CDR3 DNA follows: TGTGCCAGCAGCTTAGAGAGGGACTCCTACGAGCAGTACTTC. Encoded protein: CASSLERDSYEQYF.

With regard to this clone: The sample carries other DNA sequences with the same CDR3. The CDR3 reads CASSVASGGYNEQFF. As DNA, the CDR3 is TGTGCCAGCAGCGTAGCCTCAGGGGGCTACAATGAGCAGTTCTTC. The chain uses TRBV9 and TRBJ2-1, with 7 positions matching TRBD1. This CDR3 has 15 amino acids. Germline values: CDR1 SGDLS, CDR2 YYNGEE. V dropped 0 bases and J dropped 3; count of bases not matched to a gene: 3. Combining the CDR3 with reference TRBV9 and TRBJ2-1 gives the whole variable domain DSGVTQTPKHLITATGQRVTLRCSPRSGDLSVYWYQQSLDQGLQFLIQYYNGEERAKGNILERFSAQQFPDLHSELNLSSLELGDSALYFCASSVASGGYNEQFFGPGTRLTVL.

This sequence joins TRBV6-5 and TRBJ2-7; TRBD1 matches at 8 bases. Looked up from germline, CDR1 is MNHEY and CDR2 is SVGAGI. The CDR3 has 15 amino acids. Trimming took 6 bases from V and 1 from J; bases not matched to a gene: 8. The CDR3 is CASRPDRGPSYEQYF. The CDR3, as DNA: TGTGCCAGCAGACCCGACAGGGGACCGTCCTACGAGCAGTACTTC.

J is TRBJ1-1 and V is TRBV2; D is unresolved. Trimming shortened V by 8 bases and J by 1 base, and 5 bases separated the two germline ends. The CDR3 extends over 11 amino acids. CDR1 SNHLY and CDR2 FYNNEI come from the germline V gene. This CDR3 is CASRRNTEAFF. Written as DNA, the CDR3 is TGTGCCAGCCGAAGGAACACTGAAGCTTTCTTT.

This clone came up once. The V and J genes are TRBV7-9 and TRBJ2-3; D not certain. The CDR3 loop spans 15 amino acids. The germline gives CDR1 SEHNR, CDR2 FQNEAQ (reference sequence). The V and J ends lost 3 bases and 0 bases respectively, with 10 bases between them. The CDR3 coding sequence is TGTGCCAGCAGCTTCCGAGAAGCTAGCACAGATACGCAGTATTTT. It yields the protein CASSFREASTDTQYF.